This TCR beta chain was found in a study of OX40 agonist ivuxolimab in advanced cancers. Study context: Having had anti-PD-1, anti-PD-L1 or anti-CTLA-4 therapy before was allowed, and roughly 40% had some. General study findings and limits: More expanded clones were found, on average, in CD8+ than in CD4+ T cells.

The study sampled blood at baseline, cycle 4 day 1, and cycle 7 day 1. Of note for this clone: Its antigen remains unknown.

Here immunoSEQ multiplex PCR was the method, and the copy in TCRdb shows in-frame clones only, minus some. The sample has 62,000 or so clones; 84% are singletons. The CDR3 contains 14 residues. Germline V gives CDR1 LNHDA, CDR2 SQIVND (reference sequence). V gave up 8 bases and J gave up 6 bases, with 16 bases separating them. The sequences come from CD4+ or CD8+ T cells sorted from blood, collected in a trial of the OX40 agonist ivuxolimab. The V call is TRBV19, the J call TRBJ2-2; unclear D gene. The receptor was isolated from an adult with an advanced solid tumor such as melanoma, head and neck, liver or kidney cancer. The CDR3 spells CASAPLAKAGELFF. The CDR3 DNA reads as TGTGCCAGTGCTCCTTTGGCGAAGGCCGGGGAGCTGTTTTTT.